The clone carrying this TCR beta chain was counted ten times or more. The data are from a study of T cells in Graves' hyperthyroidism and ophthalmopathy. The junction had 3 bases not matched to a gene; V was cut back by 5 bases and J by 0 bases. The CDR3 totals 14 residues. Germline values: CDR1 SEHNR, CDR2 FQNEAQ (reference sequence). The source material, RNA transcripts, was used to amplify TCR beta CDR3 regions. With the HTBI primer set, the TCR CDR3 went through a first round of RT-PCR. Each CDR3 protein is one row after TCRdb ran MiXCR on the multiplex PCR reads. The sample holds some 600,000 distinct CDR3 sequences, 40% to 55% seen once.

This rearrangement joins TRBV7-9 to TRBJ1-1; 7 nucleotides agree with TRBD1. This clonotype was sampled from a woman younger than 35 with Graves' hyperthyroidism. Sequences were obtained from peripheral blood or thyroid tissue (not recorded which). CDR3 in DNA: TGTGCCAGCAGCCAGGGACAGATGAACACTGAAGCTTTCTTT. This encodes CASSQGQMNTEAFF.